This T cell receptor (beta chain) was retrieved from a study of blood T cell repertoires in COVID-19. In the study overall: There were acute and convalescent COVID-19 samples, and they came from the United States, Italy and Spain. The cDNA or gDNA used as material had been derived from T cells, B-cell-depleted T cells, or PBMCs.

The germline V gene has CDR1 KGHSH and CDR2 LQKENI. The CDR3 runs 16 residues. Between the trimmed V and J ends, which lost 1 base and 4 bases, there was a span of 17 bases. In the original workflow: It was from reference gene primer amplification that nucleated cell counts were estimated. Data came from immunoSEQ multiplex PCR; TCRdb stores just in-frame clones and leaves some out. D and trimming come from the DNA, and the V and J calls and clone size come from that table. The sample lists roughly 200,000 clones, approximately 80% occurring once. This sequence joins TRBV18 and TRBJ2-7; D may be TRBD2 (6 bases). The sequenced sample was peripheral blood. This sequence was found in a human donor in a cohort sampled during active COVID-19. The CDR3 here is CASSPLGRGTTYEQYF. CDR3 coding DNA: TGTGCCAGCTCACCACTGGGGCGGGGCACTACTTACGAGCAGTACTTC.